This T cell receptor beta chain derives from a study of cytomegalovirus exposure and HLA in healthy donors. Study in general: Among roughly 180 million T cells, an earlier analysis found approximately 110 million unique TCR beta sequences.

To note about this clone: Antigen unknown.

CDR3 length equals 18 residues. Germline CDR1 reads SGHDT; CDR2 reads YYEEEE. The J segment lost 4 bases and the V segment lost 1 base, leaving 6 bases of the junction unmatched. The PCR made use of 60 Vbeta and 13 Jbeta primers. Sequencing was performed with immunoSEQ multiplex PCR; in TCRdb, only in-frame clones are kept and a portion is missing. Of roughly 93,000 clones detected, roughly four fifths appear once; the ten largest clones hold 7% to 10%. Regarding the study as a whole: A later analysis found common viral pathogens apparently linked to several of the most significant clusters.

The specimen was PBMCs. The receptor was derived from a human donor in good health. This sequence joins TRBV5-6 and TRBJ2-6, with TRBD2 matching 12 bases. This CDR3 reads CASSLPTSGGWGANVLTF. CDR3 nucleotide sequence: TGTGCCAGCAGCTTGCCTACTAGCGGGGGGTGGGGGGCCAACGTCCTGACTTTC.